This T cell receptor beta chain emerged from a study of cytomegalovirus exposure and HLA in healthy donors. Background on the study: Later, an analysis reported that the 120 or so validation repertoires had used the same platform as the 500 to 800 first-cohort repertoires.

Repertoires were generated with immunoSEQ multiplex PCR, while TCRdb's copy carries only in-frame clones and drops some. The data contain about 130,000 clones, roughly nine tenths of them singletons. J lost 0 bases, V lost 4 bases, and 5 bases had no gene match. The CDR3 length is 15 residues. Germline CDR1 LNHDA, CDR2 SQIVND (reference sequence). Study-wide results and caveats: Among TCR beta chains, those listed as cytomegalovirus-associated numbered around 160. The classifier was said to identify cytomegalovirus status with high specificity and sensitivity. Clusters of TCRs from the first cohort tended to co-occur in the 100 to 150 validation repertoires (as a later analysis found).

Comment on this clone: Its antigen is as yet unknown.

V is TRBV19 and J is TRBJ1-2, with 7 positions matching TRBD1. Source material: PBMCs. The sequence derives from a woman between 18 and 29 years old in good health and CMV-seronegative. CDR3 amino acids: CASSTQTGPNYGYTF. The CDR3 coding sequence is TGTGCCAGTAGTACTCAGACAGGGCCTAACTATGGCTACACCTTC.